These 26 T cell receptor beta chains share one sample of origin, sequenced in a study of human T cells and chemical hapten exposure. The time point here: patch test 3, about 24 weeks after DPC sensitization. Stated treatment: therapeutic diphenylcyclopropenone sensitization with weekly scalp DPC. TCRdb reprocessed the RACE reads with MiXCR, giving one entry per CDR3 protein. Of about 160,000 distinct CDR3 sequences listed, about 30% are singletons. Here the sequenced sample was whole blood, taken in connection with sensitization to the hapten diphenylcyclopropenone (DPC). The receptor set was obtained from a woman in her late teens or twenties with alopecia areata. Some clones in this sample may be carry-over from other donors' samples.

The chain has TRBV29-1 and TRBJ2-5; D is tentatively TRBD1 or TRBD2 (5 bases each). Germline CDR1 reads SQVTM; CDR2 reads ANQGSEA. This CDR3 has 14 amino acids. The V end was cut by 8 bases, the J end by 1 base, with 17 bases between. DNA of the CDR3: TGCAGCTCTCGGGGCCAGGGATCCCAAGAGACCCAGTACTTC. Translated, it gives CSSRGQGSQETQYF.

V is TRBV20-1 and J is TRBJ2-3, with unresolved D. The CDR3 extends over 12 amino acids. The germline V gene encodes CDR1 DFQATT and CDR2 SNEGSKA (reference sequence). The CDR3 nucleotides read TGCAGGGTTGGGCTTTACACAGATACGCAGTATTTT. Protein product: CRVGLYTDTQYF.

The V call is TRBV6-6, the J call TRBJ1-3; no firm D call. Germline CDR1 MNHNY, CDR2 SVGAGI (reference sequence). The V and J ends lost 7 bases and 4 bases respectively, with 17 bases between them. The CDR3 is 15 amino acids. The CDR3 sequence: CASIGSSTPGNTIYF. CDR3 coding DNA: TGTGCCAGCATTGGATCCTCCACACCCGGAAACACCATATATTTT.

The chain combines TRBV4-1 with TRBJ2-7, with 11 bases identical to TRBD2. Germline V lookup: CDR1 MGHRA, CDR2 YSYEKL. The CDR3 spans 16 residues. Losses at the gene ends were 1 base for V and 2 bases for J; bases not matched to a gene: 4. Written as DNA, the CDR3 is TGCGCCAGCAGCCAAGGGCCGGGACTAGCGGCCTACGAGCAGTACTTC. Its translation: CASSQGPGLAAYEQYF.

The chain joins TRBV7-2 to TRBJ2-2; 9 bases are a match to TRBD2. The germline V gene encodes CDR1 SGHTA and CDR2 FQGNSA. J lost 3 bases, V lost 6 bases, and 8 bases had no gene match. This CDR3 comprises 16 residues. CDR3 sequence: CASRATTSGYTGELFF. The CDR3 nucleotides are TGTGCCAGCAGGGCGACGACTAGCGGCTACACCGGGGAGCTGTTTTTT.

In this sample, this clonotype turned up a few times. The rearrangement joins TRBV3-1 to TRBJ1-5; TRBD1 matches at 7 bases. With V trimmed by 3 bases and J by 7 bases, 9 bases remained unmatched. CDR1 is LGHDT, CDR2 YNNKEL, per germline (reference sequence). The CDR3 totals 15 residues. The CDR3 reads CASSHGQGVNQPQHF. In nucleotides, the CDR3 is TGTGCCAGCAGCCACGGGCAGGGGGTAAACCAGCCCCAGCATTTT.

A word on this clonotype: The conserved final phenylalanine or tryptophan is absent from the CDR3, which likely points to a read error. The CDR3 loop is CASSVRVRDEKLFV. The CDR3 nucleotides read TGTGCCAGCAGCGTGAGGGTGAGGGATGAAAAACTGTTTGTT. The V and J genes are TRBV9 and TRBJ1-4, with D uncertain. The CDR3 consists of 14 residues. The V end lost 2 bases, the J end lost 6 bases, and 11 bases lay between the germline ends. The germline V gene encodes CDR1 SGDLS and CDR2 YYNGEE.

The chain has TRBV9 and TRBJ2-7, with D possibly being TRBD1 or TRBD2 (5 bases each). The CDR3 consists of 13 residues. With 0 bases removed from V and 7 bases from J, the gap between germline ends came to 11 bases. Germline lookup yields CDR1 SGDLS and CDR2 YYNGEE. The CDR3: CASSVGLWGEQYF. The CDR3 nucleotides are TGTGCCAGCAGCGTAGGCTTGTGGGGGGAGCAGTACTTC.

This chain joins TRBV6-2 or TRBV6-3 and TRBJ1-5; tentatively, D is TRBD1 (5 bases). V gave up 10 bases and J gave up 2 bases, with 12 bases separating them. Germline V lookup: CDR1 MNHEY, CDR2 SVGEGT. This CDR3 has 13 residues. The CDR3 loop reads CAISRGRNQPQHF. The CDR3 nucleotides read TGTGCCATCTCCCGGGGACGCAATCAGCCCCAGCATTTT.

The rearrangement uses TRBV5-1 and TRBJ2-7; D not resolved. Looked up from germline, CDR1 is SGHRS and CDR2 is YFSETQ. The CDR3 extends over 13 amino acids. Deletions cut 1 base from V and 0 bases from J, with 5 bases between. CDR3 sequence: CASSLRVSYEQYF. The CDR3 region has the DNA TGCGCCAGCAGCTTGCGGGTCTCCTACGAGCAGTACTTC.

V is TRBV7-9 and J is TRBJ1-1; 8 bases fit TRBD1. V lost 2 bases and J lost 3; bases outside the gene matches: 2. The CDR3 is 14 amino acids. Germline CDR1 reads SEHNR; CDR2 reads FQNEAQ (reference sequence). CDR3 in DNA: TGTGCCAGCAGCTTACAGGGGGCGCACACTGAAGCTTTCTTT. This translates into CASSLQGAHTEAFF.

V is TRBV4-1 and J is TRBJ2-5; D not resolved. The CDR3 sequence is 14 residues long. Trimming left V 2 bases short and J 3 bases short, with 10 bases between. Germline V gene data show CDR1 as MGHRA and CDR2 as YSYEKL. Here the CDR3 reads CASSQRGRKETQYF. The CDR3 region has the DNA TGCGCCAGCAGCCAACGAGGACGAAAAGAGACCCAGTACTTC.

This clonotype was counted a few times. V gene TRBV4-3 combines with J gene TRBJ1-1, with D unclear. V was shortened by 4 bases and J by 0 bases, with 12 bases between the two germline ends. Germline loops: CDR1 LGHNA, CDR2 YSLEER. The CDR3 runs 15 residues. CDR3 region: CASSREGRMNTEAFF. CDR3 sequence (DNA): TGCGCCAGCAGCCGAGAAGGACGGATGAACACTGAAGCTTTCTTT.

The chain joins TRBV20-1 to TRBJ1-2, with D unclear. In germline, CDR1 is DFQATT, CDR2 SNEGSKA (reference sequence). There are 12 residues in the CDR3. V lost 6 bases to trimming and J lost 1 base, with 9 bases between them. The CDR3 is CSAPVVNYGYTF. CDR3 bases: TGCAGTGCGCCGGTGGTTAACTATGGCTACACCTTC.

The CDR3 spells CSARQGEADTQYF. CDR3 sequence (DNA): TGCAGTGCTAGACAGGGAGAGGCAGATACGCAGTATTTT. V is TRBV20-1 and J is TRBJ2-3; tentatively, D is TRBD1 or TRBD2 (5 bases each). CDR3 length: 13 residues. Trimming took 2 bases from V and 4 from J, leaving 10 bases between them. Germline-derived CDR1 and CDR2 are DFQATT and SNEGSKA (reference sequence).

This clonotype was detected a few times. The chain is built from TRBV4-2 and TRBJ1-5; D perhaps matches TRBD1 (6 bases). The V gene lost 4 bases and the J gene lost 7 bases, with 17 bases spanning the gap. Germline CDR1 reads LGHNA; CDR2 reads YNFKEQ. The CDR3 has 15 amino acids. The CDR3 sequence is CASSPTGKGSQPQHF. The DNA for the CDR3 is TGTGCCAGCAGCCCGACAGGAAAAGGCAGCCAGCCCCAGCATTTT.

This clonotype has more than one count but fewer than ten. The CDR3 coding sequence is TGTGCCAGCAGCTTCTCACAGGGTAAAGCTGGAAACACCATATATTTT. It encodes CASSFSQGKAGNTIYF. The V and J genes are TRBV5-6 and TRBJ1-3; D perhaps matches TRBD1 (6 bases). Deletions cut 2 bases from V and 2 bases from J, with 14 bases between. There are 16 residues in the CDR3. In germline, CDR1 is SGHDT, CDR2 YYEEEE.

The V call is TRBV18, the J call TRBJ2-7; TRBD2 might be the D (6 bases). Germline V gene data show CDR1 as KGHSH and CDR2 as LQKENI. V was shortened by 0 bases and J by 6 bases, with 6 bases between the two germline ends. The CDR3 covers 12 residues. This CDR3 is CASSPPGGEQYF. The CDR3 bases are TGTGCCAGCTCACCACCGGGGGGCGAGCAGTACTTC.

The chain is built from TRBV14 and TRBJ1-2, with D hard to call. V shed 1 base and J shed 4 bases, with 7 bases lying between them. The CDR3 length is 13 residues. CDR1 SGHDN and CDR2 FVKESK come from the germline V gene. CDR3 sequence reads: CASSQVPIYGYTF. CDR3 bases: TGTGCCAGCAGCCAAGTTCCAATCTATGGCTACACCTTC.

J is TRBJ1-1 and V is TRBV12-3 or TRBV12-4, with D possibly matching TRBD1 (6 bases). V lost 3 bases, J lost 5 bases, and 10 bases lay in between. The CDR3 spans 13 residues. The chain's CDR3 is CASSFTRGTEAFF. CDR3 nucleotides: TGTGCCAGCAGTTTCACCAGGGGAACTGAAGCTTTCTTT.

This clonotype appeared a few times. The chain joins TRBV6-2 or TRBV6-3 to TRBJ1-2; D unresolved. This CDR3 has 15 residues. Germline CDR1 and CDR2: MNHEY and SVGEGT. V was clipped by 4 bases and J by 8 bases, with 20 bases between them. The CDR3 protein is CASSSKRDGREGYTF. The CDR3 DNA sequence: TGTGCCAGCAGTTCCAAGAGAGACGGACGGGAAGGCTACACCTTC.

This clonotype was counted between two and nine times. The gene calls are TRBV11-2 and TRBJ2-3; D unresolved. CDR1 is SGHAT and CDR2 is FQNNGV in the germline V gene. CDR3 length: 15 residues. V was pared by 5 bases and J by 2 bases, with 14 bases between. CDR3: CASSDRTEHTDTQYF. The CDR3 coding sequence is TGTGCCAGCAGCGACCGTACAGAGCACACAGATACGCAGTATTTT.

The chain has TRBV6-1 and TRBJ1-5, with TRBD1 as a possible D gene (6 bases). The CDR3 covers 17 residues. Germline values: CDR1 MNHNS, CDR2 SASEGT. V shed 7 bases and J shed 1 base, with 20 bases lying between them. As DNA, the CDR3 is TGTGCCAGCACCCTCGGCAGGGGAAGGTTAAGCAATCAGCCCCAGCATTTT. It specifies CASTLGRGRLSNQPQHF.

As DNA, the CDR3 is TGTGCCAGCACTAGCGGGAGTAGGAATGAGCAGTTCTTC. As protein: CASTSGSRNEQFF. The chain combines TRBV27 with TRBJ2-1; 10 bases match TRBD2. V was pared by 7 bases and J by 7 bases, with 4 bases of the junction left unmatched. CDR1 and CDR2 from the germline V gene are MNHEY and SMNVEV (reference sequence). The CDR3 consists of 13 residues.

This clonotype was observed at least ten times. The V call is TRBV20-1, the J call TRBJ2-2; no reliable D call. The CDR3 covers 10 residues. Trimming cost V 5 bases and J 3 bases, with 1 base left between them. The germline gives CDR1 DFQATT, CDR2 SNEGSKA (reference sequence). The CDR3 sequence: CSAYTGELFF. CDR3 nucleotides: TGCAGTGCTTACACCGGGGAGCTGTTTTTT.

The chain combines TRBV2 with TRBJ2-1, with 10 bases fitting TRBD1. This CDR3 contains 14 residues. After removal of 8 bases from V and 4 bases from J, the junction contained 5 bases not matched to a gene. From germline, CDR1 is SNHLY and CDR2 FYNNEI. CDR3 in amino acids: CASLRGQGYNEQFF. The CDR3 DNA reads TGTGCCAGCTTGAGGGGACAGGGGTACAATGAGCAGTTCTTC.